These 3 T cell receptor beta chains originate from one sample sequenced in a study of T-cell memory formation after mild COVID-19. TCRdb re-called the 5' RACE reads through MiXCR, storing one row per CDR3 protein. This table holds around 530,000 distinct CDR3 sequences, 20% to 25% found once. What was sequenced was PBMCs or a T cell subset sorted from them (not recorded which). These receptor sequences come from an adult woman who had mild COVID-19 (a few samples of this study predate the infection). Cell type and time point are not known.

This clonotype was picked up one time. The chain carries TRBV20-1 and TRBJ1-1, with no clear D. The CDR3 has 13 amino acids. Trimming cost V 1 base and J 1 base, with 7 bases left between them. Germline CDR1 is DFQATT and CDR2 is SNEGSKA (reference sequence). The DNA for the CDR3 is TGCAGTGCTAGAGGAGCGGAGAACACTGAAGCTTTCTTT. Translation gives CSARGAENTEAFF.

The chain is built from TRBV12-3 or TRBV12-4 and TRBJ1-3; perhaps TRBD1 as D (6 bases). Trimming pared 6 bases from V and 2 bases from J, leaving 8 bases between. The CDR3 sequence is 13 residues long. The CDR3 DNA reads TGTGCCAGCAGGGGGGCGGCTGGAAACACCATATATTTT. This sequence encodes CASRGAAGNTIYF.

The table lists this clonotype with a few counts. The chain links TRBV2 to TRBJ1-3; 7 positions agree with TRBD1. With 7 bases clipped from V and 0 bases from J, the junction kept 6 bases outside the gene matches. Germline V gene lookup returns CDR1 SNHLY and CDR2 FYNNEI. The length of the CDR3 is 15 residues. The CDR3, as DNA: TGTGCCAGCATCGGACAGGTTCACTCTGGAAACACCATATATTTT. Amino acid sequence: CASIGQVHSGNTIYF.